This T cell receptor (beta chain) was sequenced during a study of T-cell memory formation after mild COVID-19 (dated by TCRdb to 2020 to 2022). Study-wide context: TCR sequence clusters from the two donors were found to be largely donor specific. Longitudinal TCRalpha and TCRbeta repertoire sequencing tracked T-cell clones expanding and contracting after mild COVID-19 in a couple of donors. Two young, previously healthy adult volunteers made up the cohort, one male and one female. Points the paper makes about the study in general: Clones that contracted from day 15 to 85 showed balanced CD4/CD8 phenotypes, whereas a second wave of clones that expanded from day 15 to 37 leaned towards CD4+. The second-wave clones that peaked on day 37 were not confirmed to be SARS-CoV-2 specific. Contracting CD4+ clones appeared mostly in the CM and EM memory subsets, whereas CD8+ clones were enriched in EMRA. Only a couple of mild cases were covered by the study, and larger cohorts that include severe cases with pre-infection samples were considered necessary. Some responding clones were detected in pre-infection memory, suggesting pre-existing cross-reactive memory T cells joined the SARS-CoV-2 response.

CDR1 and CDR2, per the germline V gene, are MDHEN and SYDVKM. V and J are truncated by 7 bases and 6 bases respectively, leaving an intervening sequence of 16 bases. Including the terminal cysteine and phenylalanine, the CDR3 comprises 14 residues. The read is trimmed to its CDR3 DNA, 42 bases read in frame from base 1. There are many counts of this clonotype. Its cognate antigen has yet to be identified. Per-base quality was not reported, and no clone a single base away is much larger than it. The data were produced on an Illumina NovaSeq 6000. TCRalpha and TCRbeta cDNA libraries were constructed by 5'RACE with constant-segment primers, with sample barcodes and unique molecular identifiers being introduced. RNA was extracted from every sample with Trizol reagent. Amplification of the libraries took two PCR steps, and the second step added a second sample barcode plus Illumina TruSeq adapters. Libraries were sequenced on an Illumina NovaSeq with 2 x 150 bp paired-end reads. The original pipeline was this. Demultiplexing of reads and collapsing into UMI-guided consensus sequences were performed with migec v1.2.7. Using mixcr v2.1.11, UMI consensuses were aligned to TRA and TRB V and J templates and then assembled into clonotypes. Clonotypes were classified as expanded or contracted when called significant by both edgeR and NoisET, with noise models trained on biological replicates. For edgeR calls, a false discovery rate-adjusted p below 0.01 and a log2 fold-change threshold of 1 were applied. PCA with hierarchical clustering of max-normalized trajectories of the 1000 most abundant clonotypes was used as exploratory dynamics analysis. Separately sequenced CD4+ and CD8+ repertoires were used to assign a CD4 or CD8 phenotype to each responding clone. TCRdb trimmed the raw reads at Q25, called clones with MiXCR and kept productive beta chains. A single entry per CDR3 protein holds the most common genes and DNA from its merged rows. In this record, the V and J calls reflect TCRdb's handling and not the investigators' own analysis. The table for this sample lists approximately 290,000 distinct CDR3 sequences; approximately 8% of them were counted only once. The ten largest clones add up to 20% to 25% of the sample.

Ficoll-Paque density gradient centrifugation was used to isolate PBMCs. The receptor was derived from a man between 18 and 35 years old who had mild COVID-19 (a few samples of this study predate the infection). The sample titles of this study are shuffled in the database, so cell type and time point are left out; the donor was told from shared clones. Sequences were obtained from PBMCs or a T cell subset sorted from them (not recorded which). The chain is assembled from TRBV28 and TRBJ1-5; tentative D gene TRBD1, with 6 bases matching. The CDR3 in this case is CASTSIQGGQPQHF. The sequenced DNA: TGTGCCAGCACTAGCATCCAAGGGGGTCAGCCCCAGCATTTT.